The T cell receptor (beta chain) described here comes from a study of cytomegalovirus exposure and HLA in healthy donors. Study at large: Genetic ancestry analysis placed over 75% of the 398 donors that were genotyped in the Caucasian-associated cluster.

The CDR3 is 15 amino acids. With 6 bases removed from V and 7 bases from J, the gap between germline ends came to 16 bases. Germline values: CDR1 MDHEN, CDR2 SYDVKM. PCR was performed using 60 Vbeta and 13 Jbeta primers. Produced via immunoSEQ multiplex PCR; TCRdb's table is partial and in-frame only. In all, the sample yields some 84,000 clones. This TCR derives from a man in his fifties or sixties in good health and CMV-seronegative. The V gene is TRBV28, the J gene TRBJ1-6; D perhaps matches TRBD1 (6 bases). The sequenced sample was PBMCs. The CDR3 DNA reads as TGTGCCAGCAGGGCCGGGGGGGCGGTAAATTCACCCCTCCACTTT. It specifies CASRAGGAVNSPLHF.